The following is a TCR beta chain sequence with its context. What it binds is not known. The sample originates from a study of CD8 T cells in ankylosing spondylitis. Findings of the study overall: Certain motif variants had earlier appeared in reactive arthritis synovial fluid and blood. Disease-linked clones displayed a CD8+ phenotype and appeared relatively rarely in peripheral blood. Seemingly characteristic of ankylosing spondylitis blood was a TCR beta motif consisting of several highly homologous variants.

Quantitative 5'-RACE with molecular barcodes generated TCR beta libraries. TCRdb processed the 5' RACE reads anew with MiXCR; each CDR3 protein has one entry. The sample has about 800,000 distinct CDR3 sequences; about 12% are singletons. This CDR3 has 15 amino acids. V was cut by 5 bases and J by 6 bases, with 14 bases left in between. Germline V gene data show CDR1 as SGHVS and CDR2 as FQNEAQ. Sequenced input: blood, either unsorted or a sorted T cell fraction (not recorded which). The chain uses TRBV7-8 and TRBJ2-6; D gene ambiguous. The receptor's source is a male donor with ankylosing spondylitis. In DNA, the CDR3 is TGTGCCAGCAGCCTAATCGCGTCTCAGGCCAACGTCCTGACTTTC. Protein: CASSLIASQANVLTF.